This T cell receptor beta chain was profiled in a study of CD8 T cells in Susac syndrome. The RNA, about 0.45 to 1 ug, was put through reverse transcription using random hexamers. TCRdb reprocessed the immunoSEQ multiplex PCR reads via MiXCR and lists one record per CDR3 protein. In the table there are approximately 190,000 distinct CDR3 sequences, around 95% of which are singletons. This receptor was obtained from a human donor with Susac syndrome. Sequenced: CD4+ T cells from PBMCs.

The CDR3 spells CASTPSTGGRKTQYF. CDR3 DNA: TGTGCCAGCACCCCCTCGACAGGGGGCAGGAAGACCCAGTACTTC. J is TRBJ2-5 and V is TRBV7-9; 10 bases line up with TRBD1. Germline V lookup: CDR1 SEHNR, CDR2 FQNEAQ (reference sequence). Trimming took 7 bases from V and 6 from J; bases not matched to a gene: 11. The CDR3 runs to 15 residues. The whole variable domain, filled in from reference TRBV7-9 and TRBJ2-5, reads DTGVSQNPRHKITKRGQNVTFRCDPISEHNRLYWYRQTLGQGPEFLTYFQNEAQLEKSRLLSDRFSAERPKGSFSTLEIQRTEQGDSAMYLCASTPSTGGRKTQYFGPGTRLLVL.